These 15 T cell receptor beta chains came from one sample sequenced in a study of blood T cells in healthy people across ages. Using a J-beta primer mix together with a sample-barcoded 5' primer, a second PCR was run for roughly 6 to 11 cycles. Each CDR3 protein gets one entry after TCRdb re-called the 5' RACE reads with MiXCR. This sample carries fewer than 900,000 distinct CDR3 sequences, 36% of them seen once, and the ten largest clones take 13%. Sequencing input: blood. Every receptor here comes from a man aged 18 to 29 in good health.

The rearrangement links TRBV12-3 or TRBV12-4 to TRBJ1-6, with 7 bases identical to TRBD1. The CDR3 spans 14 residues. The junction had 3 bases not matched to a gene; V was cut back by 1 base and J by 9 bases. CDR3 region: CASSLGDSLSPLHF. The CDR3 DNA follows: TGTGCCAGCAGTTTAGGGGACAGCCTTTCACCCCTCCACTTT.

V and J are TRBV20-1 and TRBJ2-3; D gene uncertain. This CDR3 contains 13 residues. The ends were cut back, 2 bases at V and 6 bases at J, with 12 bases in the middle. In germline, CDR1 is DFQATT, CDR2 SNEGSKA (reference sequence). CDR3 region: CSARKSRLDTQYF. CDR3 DNA sequence: TGCAGTGCTAGAAAGTCTCGACTGGATACGCAGTATTTT.

The rearrangement links TRBV7-9 to TRBJ2-5; 10 nucleotides align to TRBD1. Germline trimming cut 6 bases from V and 0 bases from J; bases unmatched to any gene: 7. CDR3 length equals 16 residues. CDR1 is SEHNR, CDR2 FQNEAQ, per germline (reference sequence). CDR3 residues: CASSQLTGGHQETQYF. CDR3 nucleotides: TGTGCCAGCAGTCAACTGACAGGGGGCCACCAAGAGACCCAGTACTTC.

This clonotype was recorded a few times. The chain combines TRBV7-2 with TRBJ2-6, with D tentatively TRBD1 (6 bases). The CDR3 is 18 residues long. V dropped 2 bases and J dropped 1 base, with 15 bases sitting between them. Germline lookup yields CDR1 SGHTA and CDR2 FQGNSA. The CDR3 loop is CASSLRTVRLSGANVLTF. The CDR3 DNA reads TGTGCCAGCAGCTTAAGGACAGTCCGGTTATCTGGGGCCAACGTCCTGACTTTC. The full variable domain, rest sourced from reference TRBV7-2 and TRBJ2-6, is GAGVSQSPSNKVTEKGKDVELRCDPISGHTALYWYRQSLGQGLEFLIYFQGNSAPDKSGLPSDRFSAERTGGSVSTLTIQRTQQEDSAVYLCASSLRTVRLSGANVLTFGAGSRLTVL.

CDR3 amino acids: CAIAGGEGGYTF. The CDR3 DNA is TGTGCCATCGCGGGGGGAGAAGGTGGCTACACCTTC. The chain recombines TRBV10-3 with TRBJ1-2; TRBD1 might be the D (5 bases). Germline-derived CDR1 and CDR2 are ENHRY and SYGVKD. The V and J ends lost 8 bases and 7 bases respectively, with 14 bases between them. This CDR3 is built from 12 residues.

The chain is built from TRBV7-2 and TRBJ2-3; D remains unclear. The CDR3 has 14 residues. In germline, CDR1 is SGHTA, CDR2 FQGNSA. Trimming removed 3 bases at V and 4 bases at J, with 11 bases between. The CDR3 protein is CASSFLEISDTQYF. The CDR3 DNA sequence: TGTGCCAGCAGCTTTCTAGAAATATCAGATACGCAGTATTTT.

The CDR3 region is CASSLAGLISNQPQHF. The CDR3 nucleotides are TGTGCCAGCAGCTTGGCCGGACTCATTAGCAATCAGCCCCAGCATTTT. The rearrangement links TRBV5-6 to TRBJ1-5; D is unclear. The germline gives CDR1 SGHDT, CDR2 YYEEEE. The CDR3 has 16 amino acids. Trimming left V 0 bases short and J 0 bases short, with 10 bases between.

This clonotype was detected only a few times. The V and J genes are TRBV25-1 and TRBJ1-4, with D unresolved. CDR1 MGHDK and CDR2 SYGVNS come from the germline V gene. The V and J ends lost 9 bases and 4 bases respectively, with 15 bases between them. The CDR3 contains 14 residues. Here the CDR3 DNA reads TGTGCCAGTACGACACGGAACCTTAATGAAAAACTGTTTTTT. This gives the protein CASTTRNLNEKLFF.

V usage is TRBV20-1 and J usage is TRBJ2-3; D perhaps matches TRBD1 (6 bases). Germline assignment: CDR1 DFQATT and CDR2 SNEGSKA (reference sequence). CDR3 length: 14 amino acids. V lost 6 bases to trimming and J lost 5 bases, with 18 bases between them. The CDR3 here is CSALKYRAEDTQYF. As DNA, the CDR3 is TGCAGTGCCTTAAAGTACAGGGCAGAAGATACGCAGTATTTT.

The rearrangement joins TRBV6-2 or TRBV6-3 to TRBJ1-2; D is unclear. Trimming pared 2 bases from V and 2 bases from J, leaving 9 bases between. This CDR3 has 14 residues. The germline V gene has CDR1 MNHEY and CDR2 SVGEGT. CDR3 nucleotides: TGTGCCAGCAGTTACCTCGGCCTAAACTATGGCTACACCTTC. Translated, it gives CASSYLGLNYGYTF.

This clonotype was observed many times. The gene calls are TRBV12-3 or TRBV12-4 and TRBJ1-1; D unclear. The CDR3 runs to 13 residues. Trimming took 1 base from V and 6 from J, leaving 9 bases between them. The CDR3 here is CASSLGAGAEAFF. Written as DNA, the CDR3 is TGTGCCAGCAGTTTAGGGGCAGGCGCTGAAGCTTTCTTT.

This chain connects TRBV7-9 to TRBJ2-6; no definite D call. V was shortened by 5 bases and J by 0 bases, with 8 bases between the two germline ends. CDR3 size: 15 residues. Germline V gene lookup returns CDR1 SEHNR and CDR2 FQNEAQ (reference sequence). The CDR3 DNA reads as TGTGCCAGCAGCAGACAAAACTCTGGGGCCAACGTCCTGACTTTC. Residues: CASSRQNSGANVLTF.

This clonotype showed up just a few times. V usage is TRBV10-3 and J usage is TRBJ1-5; weak D call: TRBD1 (5 bases). CDR3 size: 15 residues. With 4 bases removed from V and 2 bases from J, the gap between germline ends came to 12 bases. The germline CDR1 and CDR2 sequences are ENHRY and SYGVKD. CDR3 loop: CAISAGFWGNQPQHF. CDR3 nucleotide sequence: TGTGCCATCAGTGCAGGGTTCTGGGGCAATCAGCCCCAGCATTTT.

This clonotype was found many times. The chain recombines TRBV20-1 with TRBJ2-3; the match to TRBD2 covers 10 bases. Trimming took 5 bases from V and 5 from J; bases not matched to a gene: 10. Germline CDR1 and CDR2: DFQATT and SNEGSKA (reference sequence). The CDR3 consists of 15 residues. In DNA, the CDR3 is TGCAGTGCTGGCGGACTAGCGGACGGGGTAGATACGCAGTATTTT. As protein: CSAGGLADGVDTQYF.

This clonotype was observed many times. The chain couples TRBV9 to TRBJ2-3; possibly TRBD1 for D (6 bases). The V gene lost 4 bases and the J gene lost 2 bases, with 17 bases spanning the gap. The CDR3 has 16 amino acids. The germline V gene encodes CDR1 SGDLS and CDR2 YYNGEE. The CDR3 reads CASSPHSGTPTDTQYF. The CDR3 nucleotides are TGTGCCAGCAGCCCGCACTCCGGGACACCCACAGATACGCAGTATTTT.